This T cell receptor (beta chain) was documented in a study of cytomegalovirus exposure and HLA in healthy donors. Germline V gene sequence: CDR1 LNHDA, CDR2 SQIVND (reference sequence). The V end lost 5 bases, the J end lost 6 bases, and 16 bases lay between the germline ends. The length of the CDR3 is 14 residues. The PCR used 60 Vbeta and 13 Jbeta primers. The table came from immunoSEQ multiplex PCR; TCRdb's copy has only in-frame clones and leaves some out. The data show roughly 97,000 clones, 73% seen once. The sequenced sample was PBMCs. This sequence was found in a man aged 40-55 years in good health and CMV-seronegative. The J gene is TRBJ1-1, the V gene TRBV19; D is ambiguous. The CDR3 is CASSSSSHGPEAFF. The CDR3 DNA is TGTGCCAGTAGTTCAAGTTCACATGGCCCTGAAGCTTTCTTT. The entire variable domain, with the rest obtained from reference TRBV19 and TRBJ1-1, is as follows: DGGITQSPKYLFRKEGQNVTLSCEQNLNHDAMYWYRQDPGQGLRLIYYSQIVNDFQKGDIAEGYSVSREKKESFPLTVTSAQKNPTAFYLCASSSSSHGPEAFFGQGTRLTVV.